The 15 T cell receptor beta chains presented below share a single source sample, sequenced in a study of early T cells in non-severe SARS-CoV-2 infection. TCRdb itself ran the 5' RACE reads through MiXCR, one entry per CDR3 protein. This table holds fewer than 25,000 distinct CDR3 sequences, roughly 5.6% found once. Sample: whole blood, taken at baseline. The receptors originated from an adult who was a healthcare worker with PCR-confirmed SARS-CoV-2 infection or an uninfected control (not recorded which).

CDR3 in DNA: TGTGCCAGCAGTTCGGCAGGGGTAATCCACGAGCAGTACTTC. Translation gives CASSSAGVIHEQYF. V gene TRBV27 combines with J gene TRBJ2-7; D might be TRBD1 (6 bases). Germline lookup yields CDR1 MNHEY and CDR2 SMNVEV (reference sequence). This CDR3 has 14 amino acids. V gave up 4 bases and J gave up 5 bases, with 15 bases separating them.

This clonotype was picked up many times. The rearrangement joins TRBV7-9 to TRBJ2-3; no clear D. V dropped 4 bases and J dropped 4 bases, with 6 bases sitting between them. The CDR3 consists of 12 residues. Germline CDR1 and CDR2: SEHNR and FQNEAQ (reference sequence). This CDR3 reads CASSYTPDTQYF. The CDR3 DNA follows: TGTGCCAGCAGCTATACCCCAGATACGCAGTATTTT.

This clonotype was detected only a few times. CDR3 residues: CASSRTGDGYTF. In nucleotides, the CDR3 is TGCGCCAGCAGCCGGACAGGGGATGGCTACACCTTC. The chain recombines TRBV5-1 with TRBJ1-2; 9 bases line up with TRBD1. Trimming took 4 bases from V and 6 from J; bases not matched to a gene: 1. Germline CDR1 reads SGHRS; CDR2 reads YFSETQ. CDR3 length: 12 residues.

In regard to this clonotype: This CDR3 fails to terminate in the conserved phenylalanine or tryptophan, so it likely reflects a read error. The chain joins TRBV30 to TRBJ2-7; D gene ambiguous. This CDR3 region has 13 residues. CDR1 is GTSNPN, CDR2 SVGIG, per germline (reference sequence). V lost 8 bases and J 3 bases, leaving 17 bases between the germline ends. The CDR3 nucleotides are TGTGCCGGGATGTTGAATCCGGGCTACGAGCAGTACCTC. It is translated as CAGMLNPGYEQYL.

This clonotype was seen repeatedly, ten times or more. The rearrangement joins TRBV6-5 to TRBJ1-4; D is perhaps TRBD1 (6 bases). The CDR3 spans 15 residues. Germline V gene sequence: CDR1 MNHEY, CDR2 SVGAGI. Trimming removed 2 bases at V and 8 bases at J, with 15 bases between. CDR3: CASSYGGANVEKLFF. Written as DNA, the CDR3 is TGTGCCAGCAGTTACGGGGGCGCGAATGTAGAAAAACTGTTTTTT.

This clonotype was counted at least ten times. V usage is TRBV6-6 and J usage is TRBJ1-2, with D possibly matching TRBD1 (6 bases). V lost 7 bases to trimming and J lost 2 bases, with 17 bases between them. Per the germline V gene, CDR1 is MNHNY and CDR2 is SVGAGI (reference sequence). The length of the CDR3 is 15 residues. This CDR3 reads CASNPPGDKNYGYTF. CDR3 nucleotide sequence: TGTGCCAGCAACCCTCCAGGGGATAAGAACTATGGCTACACCTTC.

This clonotype has only a few counts. The J gene is TRBJ1-4, the V gene TRBV7-2; 7 bases agree with TRBD1. CDR3 length: 15 amino acids. J lost 4 bases, V lost 6 bases, and 8 bases had no gene match. In germline, CDR1 is SGHTA, CDR2 FQGNSA. The CDR3 DNA reads TGTGCCAGCAGGTTCCAGGGACAGTATAATGAAAAACTGTTTTTT. It codes for CASRFQGQYNEKLFF.

This clonotype occurred many times. The chain recombines TRBV19 with TRBJ1-4; D possibly corresponds to TRBD1 (5 bases). Per the germline V gene, CDR1 is LNHDA and CDR2 is SQIVND (reference sequence). The CDR3 is made up of 15 amino acids. Trimming removed 5 bases at V and 3 bases at J, with 13 bases between. The CDR3 sequence: CASSGTGSANEKLFF. CDR3 nucleotides: TGTGCCAGTAGTGGGACCGGCTCGGCTAATGAAAAACTGTTTTTT.

This clonotype was picked up many times. V and J are TRBV20-1 and TRBJ1-6; 9 bases match TRBD1. Trimming at V came to 0 bases and at J to 7 bases, leaving 4 bases not matched to a gene. The CDR3 spans 15 residues. Germline-derived CDR1 and CDR2 are DFQATT and SNEGSKA (reference sequence). CDR3 in DNA: TGCAGTGCTAGAGACGCCGGACAGGGGAATTCACCCCTCCACTTT. Translation: CSARDAGQGNSPLHF.

V usage is TRBV7-8 and J usage is TRBJ2-3, with D perhaps matching TRBD1 or TRBD2 (6 bases each). The V and J ends lost 4 bases and 2 bases respectively, with 13 bases between them. This CDR3 region has 15 residues. Germline CDR1 reads SGHVS; CDR2 reads FQNEAQ. The CDR3 nucleotides read TGTGCCAGCAGCTCGGGAGTGGGGGCCACAGATACGCAGTATTTT. As protein: CASSSGVGATDTQYF.

This clonotype appeared many times. The chain has TRBV20-1 and TRBJ2-1; 10 bases line up with TRBD2. With 3 bases clipped from V and 4 bases from J, the junction kept 12 bases outside the gene matches. Germline V gene sequence: CDR1 DFQATT, CDR2 SNEGSKA (reference sequence). There are 17 residues in the CDR3. The CDR3 loop is CSARILAGPNPYNEQFF. As DNA, the CDR3 is TGCAGTGCTAGGATACTAGCGGGGCCCAACCCATACAATGAGCAGTTCTTC.

This clonotype was recorded a few times. The chain combines TRBV7-3 with TRBJ1-1; D possibly corresponds to TRBD1 (6 bases). The V end lost 5 bases, the J end lost 4 bases, and 14 bases lay between the germline ends. Germline V gene lookup returns CDR1 SGHTA and CDR2 FQGTGA. This CDR3 comprises 14 residues. DNA for the CDR3: TGTGCCAGCAGCCCTGAACAGGGTAGCACTGAAGCTTTCTTT. Amino acids: CASSPEQGSTEAFF.

This clonotype was detected ten times or more. The chain employs TRBV7-9 and TRBJ1-3; D is unclear. The V gene lost 7 bases and the J gene lost 0 bases, with 7 bases spanning the gap. The CDR3 runs 13 residues. Germline V lookup: CDR1 SEHNR, CDR2 FQNEAQ (reference sequence). CDR3 protein: CASKITSGNTIYF. CDR3 nucleotides: TGTGCCAGCAAAATCACCTCTGGAAACACCATATATTTT.

This clonotype has at least ten counts. The CDR3 coding sequence is TGTGCCAGCAGTAGACAGGGGACATCCACAGATACGCAGTATTTT. Translating it yields CASSRQGTSTDTQYF. This chain joins TRBV2 and TRBJ2-3; 8 bases align to TRBD1. In germline, CDR1 is SNHLY, CDR2 FYNNEI. The V segment lost 5 bases and the J segment 2 bases; nucleotides outside the gene matches: 6. The CDR3 spans 15 residues.

This clonotype was found a few times. The rearrangement links TRBV5-4 to TRBJ1-1; D remains unclear. Trimming removed 0 bases from V and 0 bases from J, with 12 bases in between. Germline V gene data show CDR1 as SGHNT and CDR2 as YYREEE (reference sequence). The CDR3 length is 16 residues. Here the CDR3 reads CASSLDEGNMNTEAFF. CDR3 coding DNA: TGTGCCAGCAGCTTGGACGAGGGAAACATGAACACTGAAGCTTTCTTT.